The 4 T cell receptor beta chains in this list originate from one sample, sequenced in a study of blood T cells in healthy people across ages. The use of a sample-barcoded 5' primer and a J-beta primer mix characterized a second PCR of roughly 6 to 11 cycles. One entry per CDR3 protein, called by TCRdb with MiXCR from the 5' RACE reads. The table lists roughly 800,000 distinct CDR3 sequences, 58% of them singletons. What was sequenced was blood. These receptors all come from a man in his thirties or forties in good health.

This clonotype occurred a few times. The CDR3 DNA sequence: TGTGCCAGCTCAAAGGGAGGGTACCAAGAGACCCAGTACTTC. Translating it yields CASSKGGYQETQYF. This chain joins TRBV18 and TRBJ2-5; TRBD2 matches at 7 bases. With V trimmed by 5 bases and J by 0 bases, 3 bases remained unmatched. CDR3 size: 14 residues. Germline V gives CDR1 KGHSH, CDR2 LQKENI.

The V call is TRBV7-2, the J call TRBJ2-5, with no clear D. Germline V gives CDR1 SGHTA, CDR2 FQGNSA. This CDR3 has 12 residues. The V gene lost 5 bases and the J gene lost 5 bases, with 9 bases spanning the gap. In DNA, the CDR3 is TGTGCCAGCAGCACCCGTTCGGAGACCCAGTACTTC. This sequence encodes CASSTRSETQYF.

This clonotype was seen more than once but under ten times. This chain uses TRBV7-2 with TRBJ2-3; 12 bases align to TRBD2. The V and J ends lost 4 bases and 5 bases, in that order; junction bases with no gene match: 1. CDR1 SGHTA and CDR2 FQGNSA come from the germline V gene. This CDR3 comprises 14 residues. CDR3 DNA: TGTGCCAGCAGCTCGACTAGCGGGAGAGATACGCAGTATTTT. This translates into CASSSTSGRDTQYF. Full variable domain (missing parts from reference TRBV7-2 and TRBJ2-3): GAGVSQSPSNKVTEKGKDVELRCDPISGHTALYWYRQSLGQGLEFLIYFQGNSAPDKSGLPSDRFSAERTGGSVSTLTIQRTQQEDSAVYLCASSSTSGRDTQYFGPGTRLTVL.

The chain uses TRBV20-1 and TRBJ2-3; the match to TRBD2 covers 9 bases. Trimming removed 6 bases from V and 3 bases from J; junction bases left unmatched: 13. Germline loops: CDR1 DFQATT, CDR2 SNEGSKA (reference sequence). The CDR3 is 16 amino acids. CDR3 bases: TGCAGTGCCCCGCGTGTAGCGGGGGCCGTTACAGATACGCAGTATTTT. Translating gives CSAPRVAGAVTDTQYF.